This T cell receptor (beta chain) is drawn from a study of T cells in localized non-small cell lung cancer. General study points: Longer survival (overall) was linked to higher T cell density in blood. In adjacent lung appeared a median around 60 of the top 100 tumor clones.

Libraries were prepared by immunoSEQ multiplex PCR; TCRdb keeps only in-frame clonotypes and omits some of them. Of some 21,000 clones in the sample, approximately 91% are singletons; the top ten hold more than 25%. This clone is large (0.1 to 1%). Its antigen remains unidentified. Germline CDR1 SGHNT, CDR2 YYREEE (reference sequence). Trimming took 0 bases from V and 8 from J, leaving 10 bases between them. The CDR3 has 13 amino acids. The rearrangement joins TRBV5-4 to TRBJ2-3; D is unresolved. The specimen was peripheral blood mononuclear cells, collected before any cancer treatment. The TCR comes from a male donor at least 60 years old with stage II lung adenocarcinoma. Here the CDR3 reads CASSLASAGTQYF. In nucleotides, the CDR3 is TGTGCCAGCAGCTTGGCCTCCGCAGGTACGCAGTATTTT.